The source of this T cell receptor beta chain is a study of blood T cell repertoires in COVID-19. Profiling relied on immunoSEQ multiplex PCR, and the TCRdb table lists in-frame clones only, not all of them. The sample lists approximately 190,000 clones, 87% seen once, with around a fifth in the top ten. The CDR3 contains 12 residues. Germline V gives CDR1 SEHNR, CDR2 FQNEAQ (reference sequence). Trimming shortened V by 7 bases and J by 4 bases, and 10 bases separated the two germline ends. The sequence was obtained from a man aged 60-69 years with active or convalescent COVID-19. The source material was peripheral blood. The V gene is TRBV7-9, the J gene TRBJ1-2, with no clear D. The CDR3 sequence is CASTEALYGYTF. The CDR3 DNA reads as TGTGCCAGCACGGAGGCCCTCTATGGCTACACCTTC.